A selection of T cell receptor beta chains follows, all from one sample in a study of cytomegalovirus exposure and HLA in healthy donors. Method: immunoSEQ multiplex PCR; TCRdb's copy keeps in-frame clones and lacks some. The sample holds about 67,000 clones, around 87% seen once. The sample was PBMCs. These receptor sequences come from a woman in her 30s in good health and CMV-seropositive. The CDR3 runs from the conserved cysteine through the conserved F or W. Fields, in order: J gene, clone size, V gene, D gene, CDR3 protein, CDR3 DNA. D genes are given only for firm matches. Part of the rows lack a size; the others show once, few, many or a class for expanded clones.

TRBJ1-1,-,TRBV29-1,TRBD1,CSGTGTGSWAFF,TGCAGCGGGACTGGGACAGGGTCCTGGGCTTTCTTT
TRBJ1-2,-,TRBV2,-,CASSEGWENYGYTF,TGTGCCAGCAGTGAAGGGTGGGAGAACTATGGCTACACCTTC
TRBJ2-4,-,TRBV5-4,-,CASSSPGSLAKNIQYF,TGTGCCAGCAGTTCTCCGGGATCCCTAGCCAAAAACATTCAGTACTTC
TRBJ2-1,-,TRBV28,-,CASSTTSSRNEQFF,TGTGCCAGCAGTACAACTAGCAGCCGGAATGAGCAGTTCTTC
TRBJ2-7,-,TRBV2,TRBD2,CASSDLAGETLEQYF,TGTGCCAGCAGTGATTTAGCGGGAGAAACCCTCGAGCAGTACTTC
TRBJ2-7,once,TRBV27,-,CASSSNLGSEQYF,TGTGCCAGCAGTTCGAACCTAGGTAGCGAGCAGTACTTC
TRBJ2-1,-,TRBV15,TRBD2,CATSRGLAGGPNEQFF,TGTGCCACCAGCAGGGGTCTAGCGGGAGGGCCGAATGAGCAGTTCTTC
TRBJ1-5,-,TRBV27,-,CASSFGVNQPQHF,TGTGCCAGCAGTTTCGGGGTAAATCAGCCCCAGCATTTT
TRBJ1-4,-,TRBV6-5,-,CASSPQGSFEKLFF,TGTGCCAGCAGTCCCCAGGGAAGTTTTGAAAAACTGTTTTTT
TRBJ1-2,-,TRBV5-8,-,CASSGRNDYGYTF,TGTGCCAGCAGCGGGCGAAATGACTATGGCTACACCTTC
TRBJ2-1,-,TRBV6-6,-,CASSPGLNEQFF,TGTGCCAGCAGTCCAGGGCTCAATGAGCAGTTCTTC
TRBJ1-1,-,TRBV19,TRBD1,CASSFRDRGNTEAFF,TGTGCCAGTAGTTTCCGGGACAGGGGGAACACTGAAGCTTTCTTT
TRBJ1-5,-,TRBV30,TRBD1,CAWSRTGGNQPQHF,TGTGCCTGGAGTAGGACAGGGGGTAATCAGCCCCAGCATTTT
TRBJ2-1,-,TRBV7-6,TRBD2,CASSPDSGRAYNEQFF,TGTGCCAGCAGCCCTGATAGCGGGAGGGCCTACAATGAGCAGTTCTTC
TRBJ2-7,-,TRBV19,-,CARDIYYEQYF,TGTGCCCGGGACATCTACTACGAGCAGTACTTC
TRBJ1-5,-,TRBV9,-,CASSVGAGVSGNQPQHF,TGTGCCAGCAGCGTAGGGGCAGGGGTGTCGGGGAATCAGCCCCAGCATTTT
TRBJ2-1,-,TRBV9,TRBD2,CASSSSSGFSYNEQFF,TGTGCCAGCAGCTCCTCTAGCGGCTTCTCCTACAATGAGCAGTTCTTC
TRBJ2-1,once,TRBV7-2,TRBD2,CASSLTSPPGSYNEQFF,TGTGCCAGCAGTTTGACTAGCCCTCCAGGGTCCTACAATGAGCAGTTCTTC
TRBJ2-7,-,TRBV6-5,TRBD1,CASSTTGDPYEQYF,TGTGCCAGCAGTACCACAGGGGACCCCTACGAGCAGTACTTC
TRBJ2-7,-,TRBV2,-,CASSSQGYEQYF,TGTGCCAGCAGTTCCCAGGGCTACGAGCAGTACTTC